This TCR beta chain was captured by sequencing in a study of CD8+CD57+ T cells in acquired aplastic anemia (dated by TCRdb to the late 2010s). With regard to the full study: A mean of 3.2 ug of DNA, ranging from about 0.19 to 30 ug, was extracted from sorted CD4+ and CD8+ cells. Healthy donor samples averaged approximately 9.8 million reads for CD4+ and 11.0 million for CD8+ cells.

In this study, sorted CD4+ and CD8+ T cells from the blood of healthy subjects and of severe aplastic anemia patients had their TCR repertoires deep-sequenced. Ficoll-Paque density gradient centrifugation was used to isolate peripheral blood mononuclear cells. Before DNA extraction, CD4+ and CD8+ T cells were sorted with FACS or magnetic beads. Study-level results and caveats: Although twenty-nine CD8+ CDR3 sequences were shared by patients and controls, these sequences appeared highly expressed in patients and within the immunodominant clones of patients. Patients and healthy controls showed no significant difference in CD8+ Simpson's diversity (P=0.060).

Genomic DNA was used as template for profiling of TCR beta VDJ combinations and CDR3 sequences. TCR repertoire sequencing was run on an Illumina HiSeq 2000. The authors' analysis ran thus. TRBV/TRBJ rearrangement plots, CDR3 size and DJ length profiles, and Simpson's diversity index were used to evaluate the repertoires. The most abundant DNA sequence in the deep sequencing data was defined as the immunodominant clone. CDR3 amino acid sequences were checked for sharing across subjects and were also compared against the VDJdb database and published repertoires. TCRdb reran the public reads through fastp at Q25 and MiXCR, keeping productive beta chains. Rows are combined by CDR3 protein, so each entry shows the most common genes and DNA. The authors' filters were not applied to this entry. Recorded for this sample are some 410,000 distinct CDR3 sequences; 55% to 75% of them occurred a single time. 4% of the sample goes to the ten largest clones.

Details on this clonotype: The clone's antigen remains unknown. The sample holds no much larger clone one base away, and base qualities are not on file.

V drops 0 bases and J drops 15 bases, leaving 18 bases in between. From the cysteine through the phenylalanine, the CDR3 covers 14 amino acids. Just the 42-base CDR3 DNA is kept, in frame starting at base 1. The germline V gene encodes CDR1 MNHEY and CDR2 SVGAGI. Here the chain combines TRBV6-5 and TRBJ2-1; TRBD2 is a possible D gene, resting on 7 matching bases. Specimen: sorted CD4+, CD8+, or CD8+CD57+ T cells (not recorded which) from PBMCs. The receptor comes from a human donor in good health, serving as a control. At the DNA level, the sequence is TGTGCCAGCAGTTACTCGGTGCGGGGGCCCGGGCCGTTCTTC. It translates as CASSYSVRGPGPFF.